This T cell receptor beta chain was documented in a study of neurological immune-mediated disorders. Study overall: In a group of around 34 multiple sclerosis patients, approximately 30 had the relapsing-remitting type and 3 had the secondary progressive type. Study-wide points: The multiple sclerosis repertoire cluster was not associated with any clinical or MRI feature, with the authors stating that larger cohorts are needed.

The length of the CDR3 is 15 residues. The germline gives CDR1 DFQATT, CDR2 SNEGSKA (reference sequence). With V trimmed by 0 bases and J by 0 bases, 3 bases remained unmatched. Each TCR transcript was tagged with a 10-nucleotide random UMI during 5'RACE. The output of every sequencing run exceeded 190 million TCR-beta sequences, derived from 15-18 subjects. From the 5' RACE reads, TCRdb called clonotypes with MiXCR, one entry per CDR3 protein. The table includes 30,000 to 40,000 distinct CDR3 sequences, 3.8% detected once. This clonotype was recorded at least ten times. Its antigen is as yet unknown. This chain uses TRBV20-1 with TRBJ1-1; 8 nucleotides match TRBD1. Sequenced sample: PBMCs. This TCR was recovered from a man younger than 40 with multiple sclerosis. The CDR3 coding sequence is TGCAGTGCTAGAGACCGGACAGGGATGAACACTGAAGCTTTCTTT. This codes for CSARDRTGMNTEAFF.